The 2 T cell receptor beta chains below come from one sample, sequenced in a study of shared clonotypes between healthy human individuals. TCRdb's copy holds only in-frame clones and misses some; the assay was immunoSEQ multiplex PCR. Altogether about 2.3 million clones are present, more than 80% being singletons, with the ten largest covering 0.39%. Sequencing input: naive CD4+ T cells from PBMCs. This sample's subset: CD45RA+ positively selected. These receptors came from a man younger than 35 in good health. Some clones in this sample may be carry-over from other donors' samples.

In DNA, the CDR3 is TGTGCCAGCAGCCCAACTAGCGGGAGAAGCTACGAGCAGTACTTC. Its protein is CASSPTSGRSYEQYF. The chain employs TRBV11-2 and TRBJ2-7, with TRBD2 identical over 11 bases. With V trimmed by 5 bases and J by 3 bases, 6 bases remained unmatched. The germline V gene encodes CDR1 SGHAT and CDR2 FQNNGV. The CDR3 spans 15 residues.

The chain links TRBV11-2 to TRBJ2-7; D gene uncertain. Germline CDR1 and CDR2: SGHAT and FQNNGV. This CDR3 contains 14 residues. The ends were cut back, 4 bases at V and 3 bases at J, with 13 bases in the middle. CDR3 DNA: TGTGCCAGCAGCTCGACGGTGGGTTTCTACGAGCAGTACTTC. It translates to CASSSTVGFYEQYF.